This entry lists 8 T cell receptor beta chains sequenced from one sample in a study of blood T cell repertoires in COVID-19. Libraries were prepared by immunoSEQ multiplex PCR; TCRdb keeps only in-frame clonotypes and omits some of them. The table lists approximately 190,000 clones, roughly 80% of them singletons. The sequencing input was peripheral blood. The receptors here all came from a man between 60 and 70 years old with active or convalescent COVID-19.

In DNA, the CDR3 is TGTGCCAGCATCCTACAGGGCGGTTACAACACTGAAGCTTTCTTT. Translating gives CASILQGGYNTEAFF. The chain uses TRBV6-5 and TRBJ1-1, with D possibly being TRBD1 (6 bases). The CDR3 has 15 residues. Germline CDR1 MNHEY, CDR2 SVGAGI. V was pared by 7 bases and J by 2 bases, with 17 bases between.

V is TRBV20-1 and J is TRBJ2-2; a weak D match, TRBD2 (5 bases). The V and J ends lost 3 bases and 4 bases respectively, with 15 bases between them. CDR3 size: 15 residues. The germline V gene has CDR1 DFQATT and CDR2 SNEGSKA (reference sequence). CDR3 DNA: TGCAGTGCTAGTGGGTTTCTAGCTGCCACCGGGGAGCTGTTTTTT. Protein product: CSASGFLAATGELFF.

This chain joins TRBV6-4 and TRBJ2-2; D is possibly TRBD2 (5 bases). The CDR3 contains 16 residues. Deletions cut 5 bases from V and 0 bases from J, with 13 bases between. Germline CDR1 MRHNA, CDR2 SNTAGT. The CDR3 is CASSRTAFANTGELFF. CDR3 DNA sequence: TGTGCCAGCAGTAGGACTGCGTTCGCGAACACCGGGGAGCTGTTTTTT.

The rearrangement links TRBV4-2 to TRBJ1-5; no reliable D call. Per the germline V gene, CDR1 is LGHNA and CDR2 is YNFKEQ. The CDR3 is made up of 14 amino acids. Trimming took off 0 bases at V and 6 bases at J, with 9 bases between the two ends. Here the CDR3 reads CASSQESRGQPQHF. CDR3 in DNA: TGTGCCAGCAGCCAAGAGAGCCGGGGTCAGCCCCAGCATTTT.

Written as DNA, the CDR3 is TGTGCCACCAGTGATCCAAGACAGGGTGAGACCCAGTACTTC. Translation: CATSDPRQGETQYF. The rearrangement joins TRBV24-1 to TRBJ2-5; 7 bases align to TRBD1. V shed 3 bases, J shed 5 bases, and the junction held 5 bases outside the gene matches. Germline-derived CDR1 and CDR2 are KGHDR and SFDVKD. This CDR3 contains 14 residues.

This chain joins TRBV7-8 and TRBJ1-1; no clear D. The CDR3 covers 14 residues. From germline, CDR1 is SGHVS and CDR2 FQNEAQ. V shed 3 bases and J shed 0 bases, with 8 bases lying between them. CDR3 protein: CASSFTSLNTEAFF. Here the CDR3 DNA reads TGTGCCAGCAGCTTTACTTCTTTGAACACTGAAGCTTTCTTT.

The chain is built from TRBV7-2 and TRBJ2-7, with a possible D match to TRBD2 (6 bases). CDR1 is SGHTA, CDR2 FQGNSA, per germline. The V end was cut by 2 bases, the J end by 0 bases, with 11 bases between. CDR3 size: 15 residues. CDR3 residues: CASSLRGSFSYEQYF. The CDR3 nucleotides are TGTGCCAGCAGCTTACGGGGGTCTTTCTCCTACGAGCAGTACTTC.

The V and J genes are TRBV28 and TRBJ2-3; D is undetermined. The germline CDR1 and CDR2 sequences are MDHEN and SYDVKM. V was trimmed by 5 bases and J by 6 bases, leaving 12 bases between them. The CDR3 extends over 13 amino acids. The CDR3 loop reads CASSPTQADTQYF. As DNA, the CDR3 is TGTGCCAGCAGTCCCACGCAAGCGGATACGCAGTATTTT.